These T cell receptor beta chains were read from a single sample in a study of T-cell memory formation after mild COVID-19. TCRdb reprocessed the 5' RACE reads via MiXCR and lists one record per CDR3 protein. The table lists some 130,000 distinct CDR3 sequences, about 5.9% of them singletons. Source material: PBMCs or a T cell subset sorted from them (not recorded which). The receptors originated from an adult woman who had mild COVID-19 (a few samples of this study predate the infection). Cell type and time point are not known. Each CDR3 is given with its conserved first and last residue. The order of the fields is D gene, V gene, J gene, CDR3 length, CDR3 protein. The D gene is left open where the match is weak.

.	TRBV20-1	TRBJ2-1	13	CSIVSPALNEQFF
TRBD2	TRBV7-2	TRBJ2-3	17	CASRTFSSGASTDTQYF
.	TRBV5-1	TRBJ2-3	14	CASRNPLREDTQYF
.	TRBV29-1	TRBJ2-6	13	CSVGASGANVLTF
.	TRBV12-3/TRBV12-4	TRBJ1-1	14	CASSLRGADTEAFF
.	TRBV5-6	TRBJ1-2	14	CASSQTQGSYGYTF
.	TRBV7-3	TRBJ2-5	13	CASSLRGGETQYF
.	TRBV12-3/TRBV12-4	TRBJ1-1	12	CASSLALPEAFF
.	TRBV27	TRBJ2-7	15	CASSVKVRRREEQYF
.	TRBV5-1	TRBJ2-1	15	CASSFVIGGYNEQFF
.	TRBV6-5	TRBJ1-2	13	CASSPTKNYGYTF
TRBD1	TRBV24-1	TRBJ1-4	15	CATSESGQGSEKLFF
.	TRBV5-6	TRBJ2-1	14	CASSSLGGYNEQFF
.	TRBV7-7	TRBJ2-1	13	CASSHSGASEQFF
TRBD1	TRBV11-2	TRBJ1-1	13	CASSMDRGTEAFF
.	TRBV2	TRBJ1-2	12	CASGSSSYGYTF
TRBD1	TRBV20-1	TRBJ1-2	14	CSALKTGVLYGYTF
.	TRBV7-9	TRBJ2-6	16	CASSDTGSSGANVLTF
TRBD1	TRBV7-3	TRBJ2-1	14	CASSKGTGNNEQFF
TRBD2	TRBV12-3/TRBV12-4	TRBJ2-3	24	CASSLARGASGGLIYISSTDTQYF
TRBD2	TRBV7-9	TRBJ2-1	17	CASSSLGAGVSYNEQFF
TRBD2	TRBV12-3/TRBV12-4	TRBJ2-7	14	CASKRLAGPYEQYF
.	TRBV15	TRBJ2-7	14	CATSSTRGGYEQYF
TRBD2	TRBV4-1	TRBJ2-7	16	CASSQVFGGGAFEQYF
TRBD2	TRBV20-1	TRBJ2-3	16	CSARGLAGSFTDTQYF
TRBD2	TRBV9	TRBJ2-2	15	CASSDGLAGTGELFF
.	TRBV30	TRBJ2-1	16	CAWILSDIMIYNEQFF
.	TRBV12-3/TRBV12-4	TRBJ2-3	15	CASSLRESGTDTQYF
.	TRBV12-3/TRBV12-4	TRBJ1-2	11	CASSHGYGYTF
TRBD2	TRBV5-5	TRBJ2-1	14	CASSLSLAGGREFF
.	TRBV9	TRBJ2-7	15	CASSVAPGSGYEQYF
.	TRBV7-9	TRBJ2-2	14	CASSFQTVNGELFF
.	TRBV7-3	TRBJ2-7	13	CASSLGSGLEQYF
TRBD2	TRBV29-1	TRBJ2-1	13	CSASGRSYNEQFF
.	TRBV12-3/TRBV12-4	TRBJ2-7	12	CASSPDGRREYF
.	TRBV20-1	TRBJ2-2	17	CSARDPGGPGNTGELFF
.	TRBV2	TRBJ2-3	15	CASSVNRASTDTQYF
TRBD2	TRBV5-1	TRBJ2-1	14	CASSWTSLTNEQFF
TRBD2	TRBV12-3/TRBV12-4	TRBJ2-3	13	CASSSGRKNTQYF
.	TRBV12-3/TRBV12-4	TRBJ2-7	14	CASSLTRGAFEQYF
.	TRBV24-1	TRBJ2-3	15	CATSGLTASTDTQYF
TRBD1	TRBV3-1	TRBJ2-7	15	CASSLVGTGVHEQYF
TRBD2	TRBV30	TRBJ2-1	16	CAWSLSRTSGHNEQFF
.	TRBV5-1	TRBJ2-2	15	CASGPSAGNTGELFF
TRBD1	TRBV27	TRBJ2-3	14	CASSRDRVIDTQYF
.	TRBV3-1	TRBJ2-7	12	CASSRSTYEQYF
.	TRBV7-9	TRBJ2-7	14	CASSLALEPYEQYF
TRBD2	TRBV5-1	TRBJ2-7	16	CASSNLAGAGEYEQYF
TRBD1	TRBV5-1	TRBJ2-1	14	CASSVDRPGNEQFF
.	TRBV5-1	TRBJ2-4	16	CASSRGNLLAKNIQYF
.	TRBV24-1	TRBJ2-2	15	CATRGQAGNTGELFF
TRBD2	TRBV7-3	TRBJ2-2	17	CASSHRGGHINTGELFF
.	TRBV5-5	TRBJ2-3	15	CASSWRGMPDDTQYF
.	TRBV7-2	TRBJ2-1	13	CASSLVESNEQFF
TRBD2	TRBV4-3	TRBJ2-2	19	CASSPPWTSGRWNTGELFF
.	TRBV29-1	TRBJ1-4	12	CSVQGGSEKLFF
TRBD1	TRBV7-9	TRBJ2-7	14	CASRSGTGRYEQYF
.	TRBV7-2	TRBJ2-1	16	CASSITGTILYNEQFF
.	TRBV3-1	TRBJ2-1	14	CASSQRTANNEQFF
TRBD1	TRBV19	TRBJ1-5	15	CASREQGWSNQPQHF